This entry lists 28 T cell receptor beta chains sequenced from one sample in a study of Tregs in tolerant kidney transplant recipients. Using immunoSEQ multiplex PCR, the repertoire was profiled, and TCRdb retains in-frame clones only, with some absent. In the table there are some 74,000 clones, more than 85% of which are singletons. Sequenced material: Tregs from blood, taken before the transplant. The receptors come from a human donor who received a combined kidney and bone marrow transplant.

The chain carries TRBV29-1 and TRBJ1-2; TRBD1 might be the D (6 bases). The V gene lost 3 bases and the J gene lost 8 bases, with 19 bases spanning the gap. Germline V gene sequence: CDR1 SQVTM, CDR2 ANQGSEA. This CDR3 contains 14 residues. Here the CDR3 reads CSVDWPGAWEGYTF. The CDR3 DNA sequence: TGCAGCGTTGATTGGCCGGGGGCATGGGAAGGCTACACCTTC.

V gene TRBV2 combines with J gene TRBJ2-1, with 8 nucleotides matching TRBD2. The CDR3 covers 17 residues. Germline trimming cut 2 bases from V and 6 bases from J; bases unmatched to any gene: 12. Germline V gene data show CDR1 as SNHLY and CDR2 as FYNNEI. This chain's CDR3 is CASSEKLPGLGLNEQFF. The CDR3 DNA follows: TGTGCCAGCAGTGAAAAGCTCCCGGGACTAGGCCTCAATGAGCAGTTCTTC.

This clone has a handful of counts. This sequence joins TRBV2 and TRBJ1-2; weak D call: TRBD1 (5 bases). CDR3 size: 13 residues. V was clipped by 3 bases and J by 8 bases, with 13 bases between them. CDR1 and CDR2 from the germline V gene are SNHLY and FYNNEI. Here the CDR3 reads CASSDVGLGGYTF. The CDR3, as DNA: TGTGCCAGCAGTGACGTGGGGCTGGGGGGCTACACCTTC. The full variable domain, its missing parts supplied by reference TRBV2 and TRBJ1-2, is EPEVTQTPSHQVTQMGQEVILRCVPISNHLYFYWYRQILGQKVEFLVSFYNNEISEKSEIFDDQFSVERPDGSNFTLKIRSTKLEDSAMYFCASSDVGLGGYTFGSGTRLTVV.

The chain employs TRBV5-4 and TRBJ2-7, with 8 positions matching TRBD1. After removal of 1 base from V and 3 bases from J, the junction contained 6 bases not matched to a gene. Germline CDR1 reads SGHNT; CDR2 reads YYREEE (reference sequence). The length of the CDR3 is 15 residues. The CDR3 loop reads CASSLSGTGVYEQYF. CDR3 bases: TGTGCCAGCAGCTTGAGTGGGACAGGAGTCTACGAGCAGTACTTC. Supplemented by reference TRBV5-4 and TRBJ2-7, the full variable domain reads ETGVTQSPTHLIKTRGQQVTLRCSSQSGHNTVSWYQQALGQGPQFIFQYYREEENGRGNFPPRFSGLQFPNYSSELNVNALELDDSALYLCASSLSGTGVYEQYFGPGTRLTVT.

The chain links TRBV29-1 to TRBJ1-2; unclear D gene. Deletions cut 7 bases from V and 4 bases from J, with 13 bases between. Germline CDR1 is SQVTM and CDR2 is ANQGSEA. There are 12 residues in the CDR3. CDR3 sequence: CSAGRGGYGYTF. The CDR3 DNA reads TGCAGCGCAGGCCGGGGTGGCTATGGCTACACCTTC.

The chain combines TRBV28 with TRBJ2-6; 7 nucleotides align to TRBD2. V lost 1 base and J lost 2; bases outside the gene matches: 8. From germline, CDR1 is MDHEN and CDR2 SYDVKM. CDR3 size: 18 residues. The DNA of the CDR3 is TGTGCCAGCAGTTTATTCCCCCGGCGGGGGACTGGGGCCAACGTCCTGACTTTC. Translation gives CASSLFPRRGTGANVLTF.

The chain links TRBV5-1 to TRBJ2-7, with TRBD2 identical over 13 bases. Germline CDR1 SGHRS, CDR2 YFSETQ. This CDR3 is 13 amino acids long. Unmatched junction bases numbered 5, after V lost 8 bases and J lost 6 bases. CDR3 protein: CASSGTSGTEQYF. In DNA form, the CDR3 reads TGCGCCAGTTCCGGGACTAGCGGGACCGAGCAGTACTTC.

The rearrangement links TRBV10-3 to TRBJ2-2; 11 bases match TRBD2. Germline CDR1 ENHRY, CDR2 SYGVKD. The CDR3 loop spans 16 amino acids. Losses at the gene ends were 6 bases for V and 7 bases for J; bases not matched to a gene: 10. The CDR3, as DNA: TGTGCCATCAGCGTCCTCCAGGGACTAGCGGTCGGGGAGCTGTTTTTT. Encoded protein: CAISVLQGLAVGELFF.

The CDR3 protein is CASSAGTSGSLRTGELFF. The CDR3 nucleotides read TGTGCCAGCAGTGCCGGGACTAGCGGGAGTTTACGCACCGGGGAGCTGTTTTTT. The rearrangement joins TRBV2 to TRBJ2-2; 14 nucleotides line up with TRBD2. This CDR3 comprises 18 residues. V was pared by 4 bases and J by 4 bases, with 8 bases of the junction left unmatched. The V gene's germline CDR1 is SNHLY and CDR2 FYNNEI.

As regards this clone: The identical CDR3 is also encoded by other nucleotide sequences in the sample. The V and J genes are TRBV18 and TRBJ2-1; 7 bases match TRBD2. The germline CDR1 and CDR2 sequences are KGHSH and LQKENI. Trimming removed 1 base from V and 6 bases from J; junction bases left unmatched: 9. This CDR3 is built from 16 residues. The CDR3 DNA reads TGTGCCAGCTCACCACGGACTAGTGGGTTCTTCAATGAGCAGTTCTTC. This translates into CASSPRTSGFFNEQFF.

CDR3 sequence (DNA): TGCGCCAGCAGCCAAGGGACACACGGAGGGGAGCAGTACTTC. It codes for CASSQGTHGGEQYF. The gene calls are TRBV5-1 and TRBJ2-7; D possibly matches TRBD1 or TRBD2 (6 bases each). Germline V gene lookup returns CDR1 SGHRS and CDR2 YFSETQ. V lost 4 bases and J lost 7, with 18 bases in between. There are 14 residues in the CDR3.

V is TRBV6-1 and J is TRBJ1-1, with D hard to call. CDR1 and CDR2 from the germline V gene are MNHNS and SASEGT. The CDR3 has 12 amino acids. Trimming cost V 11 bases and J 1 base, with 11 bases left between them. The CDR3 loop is CAPRAPNTEAFF. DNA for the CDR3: TGTGCCCCTAGGGCCCCGAACACTGAAGCTTTCTTT.

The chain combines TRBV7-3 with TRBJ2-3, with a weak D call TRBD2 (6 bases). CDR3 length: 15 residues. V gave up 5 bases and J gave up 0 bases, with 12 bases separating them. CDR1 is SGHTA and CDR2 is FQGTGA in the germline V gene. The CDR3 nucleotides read TGTGCCAGCAGCCCAAGCGGGTCTAGCACAGATACGCAGTATTTT. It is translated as CASSPSGSSTDTQYF.

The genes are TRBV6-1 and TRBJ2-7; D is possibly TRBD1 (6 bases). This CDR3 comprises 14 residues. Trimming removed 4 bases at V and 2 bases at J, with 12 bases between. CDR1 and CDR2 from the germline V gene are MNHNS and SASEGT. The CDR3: CASSASWGPYEQYF. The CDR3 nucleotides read TGTGCCAGCAGTGCCTCTTGGGGGCCCTACGAGCAGTACTTC.

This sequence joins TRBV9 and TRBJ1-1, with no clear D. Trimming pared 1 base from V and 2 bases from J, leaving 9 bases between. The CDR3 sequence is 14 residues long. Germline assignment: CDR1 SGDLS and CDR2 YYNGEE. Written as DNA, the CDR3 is TGTGCCAGCAGCGTAACGGGAAAAAACACTGAAGCTTTCTTT. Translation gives CASSVTGKNTEAFF.

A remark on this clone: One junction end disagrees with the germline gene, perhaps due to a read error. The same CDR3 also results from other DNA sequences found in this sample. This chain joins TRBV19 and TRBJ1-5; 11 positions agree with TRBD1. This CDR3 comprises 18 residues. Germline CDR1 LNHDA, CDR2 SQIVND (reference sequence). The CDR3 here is CASSTLATGTGGDQPQHF. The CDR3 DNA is TGTGCCAGCAGTACCCTAGCTACCGGGACAGGGGGGGATCAGCCCCAGCATTTT. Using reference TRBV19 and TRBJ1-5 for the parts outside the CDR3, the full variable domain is DGGITQSPKYLFRKEGQNVTLSCEQNLNHDAMYWYRQDPGQGLRLIYYSQIVNDFQKGDIAEGYSVSREKKESFPLTVTSAQKNPTAFYLCASSTLATGTGGDQPQHFGDGTRLSIL.

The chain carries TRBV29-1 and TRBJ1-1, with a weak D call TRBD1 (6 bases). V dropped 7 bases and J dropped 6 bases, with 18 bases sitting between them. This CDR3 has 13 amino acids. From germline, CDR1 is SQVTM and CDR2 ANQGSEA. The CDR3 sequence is CSGRRRGKAEAFF. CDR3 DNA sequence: TGCAGCGGACGTCGCAGGGGAAAGGCTGAAGCTTTCTTT.

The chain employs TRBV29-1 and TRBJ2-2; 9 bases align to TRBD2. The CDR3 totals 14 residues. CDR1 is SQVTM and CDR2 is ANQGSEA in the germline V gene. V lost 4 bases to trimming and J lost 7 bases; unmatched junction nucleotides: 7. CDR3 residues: CSVGTSEGFGELFF. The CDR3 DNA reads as TGCAGCGTTGGGACTAGCGAGGGGTTCGGGGAGCTGTTTTTT.

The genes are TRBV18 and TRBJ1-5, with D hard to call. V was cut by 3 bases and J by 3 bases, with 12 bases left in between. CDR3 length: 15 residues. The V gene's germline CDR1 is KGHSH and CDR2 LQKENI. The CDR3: CASSPLGGYNQPQHF. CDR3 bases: TGTGCCAGCTCACCCCTAGGCGGCTACAATCAGCCCCAGCATTTT.

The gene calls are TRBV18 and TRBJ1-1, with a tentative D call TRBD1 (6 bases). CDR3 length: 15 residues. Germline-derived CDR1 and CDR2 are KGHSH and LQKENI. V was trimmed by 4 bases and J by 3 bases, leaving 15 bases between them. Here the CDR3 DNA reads TGTGCCAGCTCACTAAGGGCCAGGGGTTACACTGAAGCTTTCTTT. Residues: CASSLRARGYTEAFF.

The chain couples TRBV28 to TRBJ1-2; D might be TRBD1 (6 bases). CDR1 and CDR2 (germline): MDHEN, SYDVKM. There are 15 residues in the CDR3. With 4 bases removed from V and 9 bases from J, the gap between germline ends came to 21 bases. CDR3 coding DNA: TGTGCCAGCAGTTCCAACAGGGCCCGGTCGTGGAGCTACACCTTC. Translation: CASSSNRARSWSYTF.

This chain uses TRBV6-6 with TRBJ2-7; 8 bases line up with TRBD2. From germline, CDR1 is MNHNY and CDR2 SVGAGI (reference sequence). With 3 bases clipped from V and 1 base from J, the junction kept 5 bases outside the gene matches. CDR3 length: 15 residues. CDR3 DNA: TGTGCCAGCAGTTATTCTGGCGGGGGGTCCTACGAGCAGTACTTC. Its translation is CASSYSGGGSYEQYF.

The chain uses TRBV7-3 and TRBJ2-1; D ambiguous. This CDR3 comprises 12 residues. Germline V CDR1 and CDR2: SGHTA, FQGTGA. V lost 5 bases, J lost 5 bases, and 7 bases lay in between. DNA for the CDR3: TGTGCCAGCAGCACCACCGACAATGAGCAGTTCTTC. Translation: CASSTTDNEQFF.

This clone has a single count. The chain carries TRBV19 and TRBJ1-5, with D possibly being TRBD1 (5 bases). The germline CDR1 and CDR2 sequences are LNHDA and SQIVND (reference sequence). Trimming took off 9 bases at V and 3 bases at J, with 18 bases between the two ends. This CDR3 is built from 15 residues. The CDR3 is CASVLATGLNQPQHF. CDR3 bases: TGTGCCAGCGTTCTTGCGACGGGACTCAATCAGCCCCAGCATTTT. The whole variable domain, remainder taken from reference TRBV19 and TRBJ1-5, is DGGITQSPKYLFRKEGQNVTLSCEQNLNHDAMYWYRQDPGQGLRLIYYSQIVNDFQKGDIAEGYSVSREKKESFPLTVTSAQKNPTAFYLCASVLATGLNQPQHFGDGTRLSIL.

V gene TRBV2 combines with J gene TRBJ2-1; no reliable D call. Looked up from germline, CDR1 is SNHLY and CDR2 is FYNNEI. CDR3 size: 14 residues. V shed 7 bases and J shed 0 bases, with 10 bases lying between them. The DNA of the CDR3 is TGTGCCAGCATTATAACGTTCTCCTACAATGAGCAGTTCTTC. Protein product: CASIITFSYNEQFF.

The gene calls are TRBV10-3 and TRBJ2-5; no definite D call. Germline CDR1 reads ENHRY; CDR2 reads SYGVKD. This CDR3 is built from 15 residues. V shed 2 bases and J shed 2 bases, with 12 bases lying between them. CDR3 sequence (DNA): TGTGCCATCAGTGAGGCCCAGATACCACAAGAGACCCAGTACTTC. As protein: CAISEAQIPQETQYF.

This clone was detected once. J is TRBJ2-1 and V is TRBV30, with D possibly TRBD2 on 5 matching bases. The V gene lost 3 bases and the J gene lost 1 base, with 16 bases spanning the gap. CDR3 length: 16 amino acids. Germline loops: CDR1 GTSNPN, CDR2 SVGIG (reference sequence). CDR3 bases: TGTGCCTGGAGCTCCACTAGTCGCGGATCCTACAATGAGCAGTTCTTC. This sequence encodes CAWSSTSRGSYNEQFF.

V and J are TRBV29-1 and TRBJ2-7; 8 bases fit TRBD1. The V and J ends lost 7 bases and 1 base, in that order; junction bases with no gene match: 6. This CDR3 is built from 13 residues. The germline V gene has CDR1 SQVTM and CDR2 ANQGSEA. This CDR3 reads CSAGDRRSYEQYF. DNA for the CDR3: TGCAGCGCTGGGGACAGGAGGTCCTACGAGCAGTACTTC.